One and the same sample provided the 12 T cell receptor beta chains below, sequenced in a study of cytomegalovirus exposure and HLA in healthy donors. The PCR contained 60 Vbeta and 13 Jbeta primers. Clones were read by immunoSEQ multiplex PCR, and TCRdb kept only the in-frame ones, dropping some. The sample lists 90,000 to 120,000 clones; 70% to 85% were seen once. The sample consisted of PBMCs. The receptors shown here come from a male donor in good health and CMV-seronegative.

The chain carries TRBV19 and TRBJ1-1; 7 positions match TRBD1. Trimming cost V 5 bases and J 2 bases; bases outside gene matches: 8. The germline gives CDR1 LNHDA, CDR2 SQIVND (reference sequence). The CDR3 extends over 15 amino acids. The CDR3 nucleotides read TGTGCCAGTAGTGCTCACAGGGGAGGCAACACTGAAGCTTTCTTT. The encoded protein is CASSAHRGGNTEAFF.

V gene TRBV27 combines with J gene TRBJ2-1; a possible D gene is TRBD2 (6 bases). Germline CDR1 is MNHEY and CDR2 is SMNVEV (reference sequence). The CDR3 runs 14 residues. Trimming took 2 bases from V and 6 from J, leaving 11 bases between them. The CDR3 loop is CASSLPGSGNEQFF. The CDR3 DNA reads TGTGCCAGCAGTTTACCCGGGAGCGGCAATGAGCAGTTCTTC.

The chain combines TRBV19 with TRBJ1-5, with 9 bases identical to TRBD1. V gave up 8 bases and J gave up 5 bases; unmatched junction bases: 7. Looked up from germline, CDR1 is LNHDA and CDR2 is SQIVND (reference sequence). The CDR3 length is 14 residues. The CDR3, as DNA: TGTGCCAGTGGACCGGGACAGGGTTATCAGCCCCAGCATTTT. Translating it yields CASGPGQGYQPQHF.

The gene calls are TRBV5-1 and TRBJ2-3; 10 bases fit TRBD2. From germline, CDR1 is SGHRS and CDR2 YFSETQ. The CDR3 has 16 amino acids. The V segment lost 0 bases and the J segment 5 bases; nucleotides outside the gene matches: 6. CDR3 region: CASSLAPAGGGDTQYF. Written as DNA, the CDR3 is TGCGCCAGCAGCTTGGCCCCAGCGGGAGGGGGAGATACGCAGTATTTT.

The V and J genes are TRBV5-4 and TRBJ1-2; TRBD1 is a possible D gene (6 bases). Germline V gene data show CDR1 as SGHNT and CDR2 as YYREEE (reference sequence). V gave up 4 bases and J gave up 3 bases, with 10 bases separating them. CDR3 length equals 13 residues. The CDR3 protein is CASSLRTDYGYTF. The DNA of the CDR3 is TGTGCCAGCAGCCTCCGGACAGACTATGGCTACACCTTC.

The V call is TRBV6-5, the J call TRBJ1-1; D might be TRBD1 (6 bases). The germline V gene encodes CDR1 MNHEY and CDR2 SVGAGI. The CDR3 loop spans 15 amino acids. V was pared by 5 bases and J by 4 bases, with 17 bases between. The CDR3 region has the DNA TGTGCCAGCAGTCCGAGACAGGCTAGGGGCACTGAAGCTTTCTTT. Its protein product is CASSPRQARGTEAFF.

This chain uses TRBV30 with TRBJ1-1; D perhaps matches TRBD1 (5 bases). The V and J ends lost 3 bases and 1 base respectively, with 12 bases between them. This CDR3 has 14 residues. Germline-derived CDR1 and CDR2 are GTSNPN and SVGIG (reference sequence). DNA of the CDR3: TGTGCCTGGAGGACGGGACTCAGGAACACTGAAGCTTTCTTT. The encoded protein is CAWRTGLRNTEAFF.

The count of this clone is one. The V call is TRBV7-3, the J call TRBJ1-2, with TRBD1 matching 7 bases. V shed 1 base, J shed 2 bases, and the junction held 4 bases outside the gene matches. The CDR3 length is 15 residues. Germline CDR1 reads SGHTA; CDR2 reads FQGTGA. The CDR3 loop reads CASSLNGGGNYGYTF. CDR3 nucleotides: TGTGCCAGCAGCTTAAATGGAGGGGGCAACTATGGCTACACCTTC.

This chain links TRBV29-1 with TRBJ1-1; the match to TRBD1 covers 7 bases. V lost 7 bases, J lost 11 bases, and 13 bases stayed unmatched. CDR1 is SQVTM and CDR2 is ANQGSEA in the germline V gene. The CDR3 length is 12 residues. CDR3 sequence (DNA): TGCAGCGGTGGAGGGGGCGACTTCGGGGCTTTCTTT. Protein product: CSGGGGDFGAFF.

The chain joins TRBV29-1 to TRBJ2-1, with TRBD2 matching over 11 bases. The CDR3 extends over 15 amino acids. Germline V gene data show CDR1 as SQVTM and CDR2 as ANQGSEA. Unmatched junction bases numbered 5, after V lost 5 bases and J lost 2 bases. This CDR3 is CSVTGLAVTYNEQFF. CDR3 nucleotides: TGCAGCGTTACGGGACTAGCGGTAACCTACAATGAGCAGTTCTTC.

This chain joins TRBV28 and TRBJ2-3; TRBD2 aligns across 9 bases. Germline values: CDR1 MDHEN, CDR2 SYDVKM. After removal of 7 bases from V and 4 bases from J, the junction contained 6 bases not matched to a gene. The CDR3 consists of 14 residues. CDR3 sequence (DNA): TGTGCCAGCATACCTAGCGGGAAGGCAGATACGCAGTATTTT. It codes for CASIPSGKADTQYF.

V and J are TRBV7-9 and TRBJ1-3; D is perhaps TRBD1 (6 bases). This CDR3 is 16 amino acids long. V was cut by 5 bases and J by 8 bases, with 22 bases left in between. The germline gives CDR1 SEHNR, CDR2 FQNEAQ (reference sequence). The CDR3 spells CASSPTRDKGIDTIYF. For the CDR3, the DNA is TGTGCCAGCAGCCCAACCCGGGACAAAGGGATAGACACCATATATTTT.